The following is a TCR beta chain sequence with its context. The antigen is undetermined. These data are taken from a study of T cell responses to AZD1222 COVID-19 vaccine. Study-wide results and caveats: Unmutated variant regions are reportedly targeted by nearly half of spike-specific TCRs.

TCRdb keeps only in-frame clones here, not all; method: immunoSEQ multiplex PCR. The sample has tens of thousands of clones, approximately 90% seen once. CDR1 and CDR2 (germline): LGHNA, YNFKEQ. The length of the CDR3 is 14 residues. V lost 4 bases and J 8 bases, leaving 14 bases between the germline ends. The sequencing here drew on peripheral blood, taken 28 days after the second AZD1222 dose. This chain connects TRBV4-2 to TRBJ1-4, with D uncertain. The TCR was taken from an adult who received the AZD1222 COVID-19 vaccine. The DNA for the CDR3 is TGTGCCAGCAGCCTCATCGCGACGGGGGAAAAACTGTTTTTT. Translating gives CASSLIATGEKLFF.